A selection of T cell receptor beta chains follows, all from one sample in a study of CD8 T cells in Susac syndrome. TCRdb re-derived calls from the immunoSEQ multiplex PCR reads in MiXCR, one entry per CDR3 protein. The sample has tens of thousands of distinct CDR3 sequences; approximately 94% are singletons. Material for sequencing was CD8+ T cells from PBMCs. Receptors were obtained from a human donor with Susac syndrome. The CDR3 runs from the conserved cysteine through the conserved F or W. The order of the fields is V gene, J gene, CDR3 length, D gene, clone size, CDR3 DNA, CDR3 protein. The D gene is left open where the match is weak. Part of the rows lack a size; the others show once, few, many or a class for expanded clones.

TRBV7-9	TRBJ2-7	16	TRBD1	-	TGTGCCAGCAGTCTAAGTATGACAGGGGGCCCCTACGAGCAGTACTTC	CASSLSMTGGPYEQYF
TRBV6-2/TRBV6-3	TRBJ2-7	16	TRBD2	-	TGTGCCAGCAGTTACTCAGAGCGGGGGTCCTCCTACGAGCAGTACTTC	CASSYSERGSSYEQYF
TRBV6-5	TRBJ2-1	16	-	-	TGTGCCAGCAGTTACGGAAGACCCGCTTCCTACAATGAGCAGTTCTTC	CASSYGRPASYNEQFF
TRBV5-4	TRBJ2-1	16	TRBD1	-	TGTGCCAGCAGCGACCGATTACAGGGGTACGACAATGAGCAGTTCTTC	CASSDRLQGYDNEQFF
TRBV24-1	TRBJ1-1	13	-	-	TGTGCCACCAGTTCTGTTCAACGCCCTGAAGCTTTCTTT	CATSSVQRPEAFF
TRBV20-1	TRBJ2-1	15	TRBD1	-	TGCAGTGCTAGAGTTGCGGACAGGAGCTACAATGAGCAGTTCTTC	CSARVADRSYNEQFF
TRBV9	TRBJ1-1	15	-	once	TGTGCCAGCAGCGCAAGGCCGCTTTCGAACACTGAAGCTTTCTTT	CASSARPLSNTEAFF
TRBV27	TRBJ1-5	12	-	-	TGTGCCAGCAGACAGGAGGGCCAGCCCCAGCATTTT	CASRQEGQPQHF
TRBV27	TRBJ1-2	11	-	-	TGTGCCAGCAGACAGGGTAATGGCTACACCTTC	CASRQGNGYTF
TRBV7-9	TRBJ2-1	12	-	-	TGTGCCAGCAGCCTCGGCCTAGGTGAGCAGTTCTTC	CASSLGLGEQFF
TRBV27	TRBJ2-7	13	TRBD2	-	TGTGCCAGCGCGGAGAGGGGAGGGTACGAGCAGTACTTC	CASAERGGYEQYF
TRBV7-9	TRBJ2-1	14	TRBD2	-	TGTGCCAGCCGAACCACTAGCGGGGGAATTGAGCAGTTCTTC	CASRTTSGGIEQFF
TRBV28	TRBJ1-5	15	-	-	TGTGCCAGCAGTCCCCCGGCAGGACGGAATCAGCCCCAGCATTTT	CASSPPAGRNQPQHF
TRBV13	TRBJ2-7	11	-	-	TGTGCCAGCAGCTTAGAGCACGAGCAGTACTTC	CASSLEHEQYF
TRBV11-1	TRBJ2-7	16	TRBD1	once	TGTGCCAGCAGCTTAGCCCGGACAGGGGGCCCGTACGAGCAGTACTTC	CASSLARTGGPYEQYF
TRBV6-5	TRBJ2-3	15	-	-	TGTGCCAGCAGTTACTCCGGGACCGGGGCAGATACGCAGTATTTT	CASSYSGTGADTQYF
TRBV20-1	TRBJ1-1	17	-	once	TGCAGTGCTGACACTATGACAGCGCGGGAGAAGACCACTGAAGCTTTCTTT	CSADTMTAREKTTEAFF
TRBV20-1	TRBJ2-1	13	TRBD2	-	TGCAGTGCTAGAGGCCGGGGGGGCTATGAGCAGTTCTTC	CSARGRGGYEQFF
TRBV9	TRBJ1-2	13	-	-	TGTGCCAGCGGGGGGCCCTTACCGGATGGCTACACCTTC	CASGGPLPDGYTF
TRBV4-2	TRBJ2-3	14	-	-	TGTGCCAGCAGCCAAGGGCGCGGTGCAGATACGCAGTATTTT	CASSQGRGADTQYF
TRBV27	TRBJ2-7	15	TRBD2	-	TGTGCCAGCAGTCCTAGCGGGGGAACTTCCTACGAGCAGTACTTC	CASSPSGGTSYEQYF
TRBV4-3	TRBJ2-5	13	-	once	TGCGCCAGCAGCACAAGGGTTCGGGAGACCCAGTACTTC	CASSTRVRETQYF
TRBV24-1	TRBJ1-1	13	TRBD1	-	TGTGCCACTTTCGGACAGGGTAGGACTGAAGCTTTCTTT	CATFGQGRTEAFF
TRBV28	TRBJ2-7	14	-	-	TGTGCCAGCAGTCTCATGGGGTCGGGGTACGAGCAGTACTTC	CASSLMGSGYEQYF
TRBV4-1	TRBJ2-1	11	-	-	TGCGCCAGCAGCCAAGGCTATGAGCAGTTCTTC	CASSQGYEQFF
TRBV12-3/TRBV12-4	TRBJ2-5	15	-	-	TGTGCCAGCAGTTTCGGCCGGGGAACGCAAGAGACCCAGTACTTC	CASSFGRGTQETQYF
TRBV3-1	TRBJ2-7	14	-	-	TGTGCCAGCAGTCTAGCAGTAGGGAGTCTCGAGCAGTACTTC	CASSLAVGSLEQYF
TRBV9	TRBJ2-1	16	TRBD2	once	TGTGCCAGCAGCGTAGTCGGGGGGGCCTCCTACAATGAGCAGTTCTTC	CASSVVGGASYNEQFF
TRBV20-1	TRBJ2-1	15	-	-	TGCAGTGCTAGAGGTTCCGGGGTTCCCGACAATGAGCAGTTCTTC	CSARGSGVPDNEQFF
TRBV12-3/TRBV12-4	TRBJ2-3	15	TRBD2	-	TGTGCCAGCAGTTTCACTAGCGGGGGGGCCGATACGCAGTATTTT	CASSFTSGGADTQYF
TRBV6-1	TRBJ1-6	15	-	once	TGTGCCAGCATCCCTAGGGACCTTGCGGATTCACCCCTCCACTTT	CASIPRDLADSPLHF
TRBV2	TRBJ2-2	16	-	-	TGTGCCAGCGGACCAACACAAGACAGGAACACCGGGGAGCTGTTTTTT	CASGPTQDRNTGELFF
TRBV27	TRBJ1-6	15	-	-	TGTGCCAGCAGTTTATATAACTCCTATAATTCACCCCTCCACTTT	CASSLYNSYNSPLHF
TRBV14	TRBJ2-1	16	TRBD2	-	TGTGCCAGCAGCCCGACAATCAGCGGGGCCGGCAATGAGCAGTTCTTC	CASSPTISGAGNEQFF
TRBV15	TRBJ2-7	14	-	-	TGTGCCACCAGCCCTTTAGGGACGTTCTACGAGCAGTACTTC	CATSPLGTFYEQYF
TRBV6-5	TRBJ1-1	12	-	-	TGTGCCAGCAGTTACATGGGGACTGAAGCTTTCTTT	CASSYMGTEAFF
TRBV27	TRBJ2-2	14	-	-	TGTGCCAGCAGTTCATCCTGGAACACCGGGGAGCTGTTTTTT	CASSSSWNTGELFF
TRBV28	TRBJ2-3	17	TRBD2	-	TGTGCCAGCGGAACTCCCCTCGGGAGGGGGAGCACAGATACGCAGTATTTT	CASGTPLGRGSTDTQYF
TRBV10-3	TRBJ2-5	16	TRBD2	-	TGTGCCATCAGACCTTTTAGCGGGGGGCCTCAAGAGACCCAGTACTTC	CAIRPFSGGPQETQYF
TRBV5-1	TRBJ2-1	15	TRBD1	-	TGCGCCAGCAGCTTGGGAGGGACAGGGGCCAATGAGCAGTTCTTC	CASSLGGTGANEQFF